These 18 T cell receptor beta chains were sequenced from one sample in a study of blood T cell repertoires in COVID-19. Sequencing was performed with immunoSEQ multiplex PCR; in TCRdb, only in-frame clones are kept and a portion is missing. Of 110,000 to 150,000 clones listed, 80% to 90% are singletons. The sequenced sample consisted of PBMCs or T cells enriched from blood (not recorded which). The origin of the receptors is a man in his 60s who had recovered from COVID-19.

This chain connects TRBV5-6 to TRBJ2-7; D is possibly TRBD1 (6 bases). In germline, CDR1 is SGHDT, CDR2 YYEEEE. V gave up 3 bases and J gave up 5 bases, with 9 bases separating them. This CDR3 has 12 amino acids. The CDR3 coding sequence is TGTGCCAGCAGCTGGCAGGGGAACGAGCAGTACTTC. Encoded protein: CASSWQGNEQYF. Drawing the rest from reference TRBV5-6 and TRBJ2-7, the complete variable domain is DAGVTQSPTHLIKTRGQQVTLRCSPKSGHDTVSWYQQALGQGPQFIFQYYEEEERQRGNFPDRFSGHQFPNYSSELNVNALLLGDSALYLCASSWQGNEQYFGPGTRLTVT.

In DNA form, the CDR3 reads TGCGCCAGCAGTGAGCACAGATTGAACACTGAAGCTTTCTTT. Amino acid sequence: CASSEHRLNTEAFF. The chain joins TRBV10-2 to TRBJ1-1; D remains unclear. The CDR3 spans 14 residues. V was shortened by 2 bases and J by 0 bases, with 7 bases between the two germline ends. The V gene's germline CDR1 is WSHSY and CDR2 SAAADI.

The sample holds one count of this clone. V usage is TRBV14 and J usage is TRBJ2-7; 8 bases align to TRBD1. Per the germline V gene, CDR1 is SGHDN and CDR2 is FVKESK. The V and J ends lost 4 bases and 0 bases, in that order; junction bases with no gene match: 23. The CDR3 has 21 residues. The CDR3 DNA reads as TGTGCCAGCAGCCGGGGTTTCGACGGGACAGGCGTATCTCTCGGCTCCTACGAGCAGTACTTC. It codes for CASSRGFDGTGVSLGSYEQYF.

In its sample, this clone was seen a few times. J is TRBJ1-6 and V is TRBV6-5; TRBD1 agrees at 10 bases. CDR1 is MNHEY, CDR2 SVGAGI, per germline. The CDR3 spans 14 residues. V shed 6 bases, J shed 9 bases, and the junction held 5 bases outside the gene matches. Written as DNA, the CDR3 is TGTGCCAGCAGAGCCGGGACAGGGGTTTCACCCCTCCACTTT. It is translated as CASRAGTGVSPLHF.

The genes are TRBV7-9 and TRBJ1-6, with no clear D. V lost 2 bases and J lost 0, with 14 bases in between. Germline V CDR1 and CDR2: SEHNR, FQNEAQ (reference sequence). There are 18 residues in the CDR3. CDR3 sequence (DNA): TGTGCCAGCAGCTTATTTATACTGCGAAGCTCCTATAATTCACCCCTCCACTTT. Amino acids: CASSLFILRSSYNSPLHF. Full variable domain (remainder filled in from reference TRBV7-9 and TRBJ1-6): DTGVSQNPRHKITKRGQNVTFRCDPISEHNRLYWYRQTLGQGPEFLTYFQNEAQLEKSRLLSDRFSAERPKGSFSTLEIQRTEQGDSAMYLCASSLFILRSSYNSPLHFGNGTRLTVT.

The chain couples TRBV29-1 to TRBJ2-1, with 11 bases that match TRBD2. The CDR3 length is 13 residues. The J segment lost 7 bases and the V segment lost 4 bases, leaving 3 bases of the junction unmatched. The V gene's germline CDR1 is SQVTM and CDR2 ANQGSEA. The CDR3 DNA sequence: TGCAGCGTTGTGGGACTAGCGGAAAATGAGCAGTTCTTC. As protein: CSVVGLAENEQFF.

The gene calls are TRBV28 and TRBJ1-1; TRBD1 might be the D (6 bases). The germline gives CDR1 MDHEN, CDR2 SYDVKM. The ends were cut back, 8 bases at V and 1 base at J, with 17 bases in the middle. This CDR3 contains 15 residues. The CDR3 reads CASLSGDRRNTEAFF. CDR3 bases: TGTGCCAGCCTCTCAGGCGACAGGAGGAACACTGAAGCTTTCTTT.

This sequence joins TRBV11-2 and TRBJ2-2, with 15 bases lining up with TRBD2. Germline V lookup: CDR1 SGHAT, CDR2 FQNNGV. The CDR3 has 18 amino acids. Trimming at V came to 4 bases and at J to 4 bases, leaving 7 bases not matched to a gene. CDR3 sequence (DNA): TGTGCCAGCAGCTCCCGGACTAGCGGGAGGGTGGCCACCGGGGAGCTGTTTTTT. Its translation: CASSSRTSGRVATGELFF. The whole variable domain, filled in from reference TRBV11-2 and TRBJ2-2, reads EAGVAQSPRYKIIEKRQSVAFWCNPISGHATLYWYQQILGQGPKLLIQFQNNGVVDDSQLPKDRFSAERLKGVDSTLKIQPAKLEDSAVYLCASSSRTSGRVATGELFFGEGSRLTVL.

This clone was counted a single time. The chain links TRBV5-1 to TRBJ1-2; 7 positions match TRBD1. The CDR3 length is 15 residues. Germline assignment: CDR1 SGHRS and CDR2 YFSETQ. V shed 0 bases, J shed 6 bases, and the junction held 8 bases outside the gene matches. In nucleotides, the CDR3 is TGCGCCAGCAGCTTGGCACACCCAGGGGGAGATGGCTACACCTTC. Its protein product is CASSLAHPGGDGYTF.

The rearrangement uses TRBV3-1 (or the pseudogene TRBV3-2) and TRBJ1-1, with D unresolved. Trimming stripped 1 base from V and 5 bases from J, with 5 bases between. This CDR3 spans 12 amino acids. Germline lookup yields CDR1 LGHDT and CDR2 YNNKEL (reference sequence). The CDR3 DNA reads as TGTGCCAGCAGCCAAGGCGGGACTGAAGCTTTCTTT. It yields the protein CASSQGGTEAFF.

The chain has TRBV7-8 and TRBJ1-1; 8 nucleotides line up with TRBD1. The germline gives CDR1 SGHVS, CDR2 FQNEAQ. The V and J ends lost 5 bases and 0 bases, in that order; junction bases with no gene match: 8. The CDR3 runs 16 residues. CDR3 amino acids: CASSPGQGRMNTEAFF. In nucleotides, the CDR3 is TGTGCCAGCAGCCCAGGACAGGGTAGGATGAACACTGAAGCTTTCTTT. The whole variable domain, remainder taken from reference TRBV7-8 and TRBJ1-1, is GAGVSQSPRYKVAKRGQDVALRCDPISGHVSLFWYQQALGQGPEFLTYFQNEAQLDKSGLPSDRFFAERPEGSVSTLKIQRTQQEDSAVYLCASSPGQGRMNTEAFFGQGTRLTVV.

The V call is TRBV10-1, the J call TRBJ1-1; D is perhaps TRBD1 (5 bases). This CDR3 is built from 13 residues. The germline CDR1 and CDR2 sequences are WNHNN and SYGVQD (reference sequence). V lost 4 bases and J lost 4, with 10 bases in between. The CDR3 DNA reads as TGCGCCAGCAGTGGTGCCAGGGCCACTGAAGCTTTCTTT. Protein sequence: CASSGARATEAFF.

The chain uses TRBV12-5 and TRBJ1-2; the D gene is possibly TRBD1 (5 bases). V was clipped by 1 base and J by 2 bases, with 8 bases between them. Germline V CDR1 and CDR2: LGHNT, FRNRAP. This CDR3 contains 14 residues. The DNA for the CDR3 is TGTGCTAGTGGTTTGGATGGGGCGAACTATGGCTACACCTTC. This encodes CASGLDGANYGYTF.

CDR3 amino acids: CASSPWTGGTEAFF. The DNA for the CDR3 is TGTGCCAGCAGTCCGTGGACAGGGGGCACTGAAGCTTTCTTT. The chain joins TRBV28 to TRBJ1-1; TRBD1 aligns across 10 bases. CDR3 size: 14 residues. Germline values: CDR1 MDHEN, CDR2 SYDVKM. After removal of 5 bases from V and 4 bases from J, the junction contained 4 bases not matched to a gene.

The table lists this clone with a count of one. The gene calls are TRBV10-2 and TRBJ1-1; 7 positions match TRBD1. V was clipped by 5 bases and J by 8 bases; unmatched bases: 2. Germline V gene lookup returns CDR1 WSHSY and CDR2 SAAADI. The CDR3 runs 11 residues. CDR3 sequence (DNA): TGCGCCAGCAGTCAGACAGGGGAAGCTTTCTTT. Protein product: CASSQTGEAFF.

The chain links TRBV6-5 to TRBJ2-7; tentative D call: TRBD1 (6 bases). Germline V gives CDR1 MNHEY, CDR2 SVGAGI. Trimming left V 2 bases short and J 10 bases short, with 9 bases between. The CDR3 has 11 amino acids. CDR3 DNA sequence: TGTGCCAGCAGTTACCAGGGGATACAGTACTTC. Translating it yields CASSYQGIQYF.

The chain has TRBV10-3 and TRBJ2-3; perhaps TRBD2 as D (5 bases). The germline V gene encodes CDR1 ENHRY and CDR2 SYGVKD. The CDR3 sequence is 13 residues long. Trimming removed 6 bases at V and 2 bases at J, with 9 bases between. CDR3 nucleotide sequence: TGTGCCATCAGGGGCCGGGACACAGATACGCAGTATTTT. It encodes CAIRGRDTDTQYF.

The V gene is TRBV7-9, the J gene TRBJ2-5, with 7 bases matching TRBD1. J gave up 3 bases and V 5 bases, and 6 bases lay outside the gene matches. The CDR3 extends over 14 amino acids. Germline CDR1 is SEHNR and CDR2 is FQNEAQ (reference sequence). In nucleotides, the CDR3 is TGTGCCAGCAGCCGGTGGGACAGCGAAGAGACCCAGTACTTC. It encodes CASSRWDSEETQYF. The full variable domain, in which reference TRBV7-9 and TRBJ2-5 provide the parts outside the CDR3, is DTGVSQNPRHKITKRGQNVTFRCDPISEHNRLYWYRQTLGQGPEFLTYFQNEAQLEKSRLLSDRFSAERPKGSFSTLEIQRTEQGDSAMYLCASSRWDSEETQYFGPGTRLLVL.